This record concerns one T cell receptor (beta chain) sequence. What it recognizes is unknown. These data come from a study of breast tumors, draining lymph nodes, adjacent tissues. General study findings and limits: Tumor repertoires ranked between lymph nodes and nontumor tissue in diversity, with V and J gene preferences.

Breast cancer patients provided tissue from their axillary draining lymph nodes. TCRdb passed the multiplex PCR reads through MiXCR, listing each CDR3 protein once. The data hold about 170,000 distinct CDR3 sequences, with 33% observed a single time. The germline gives CDR1 SGHNT, CDR2 YYREEE (reference sequence). The CDR3 totals 12 residues. Trimming cost V 4 bases and J 2 bases, with 5 bases left between them. Sequenced sample: axillary lymph node tissue. V usage is TRBV5-4 and J usage is TRBJ2-3; no clear D. This TCR derives from a female donor with breast cancer. Some clones in this sample may be carry-over from other donors' samples. CDR3 bases: TGTGCCAGCAGCCGACTCACAGATACGCAGTATTTT. Protein product: CASSRLTDTQYF.